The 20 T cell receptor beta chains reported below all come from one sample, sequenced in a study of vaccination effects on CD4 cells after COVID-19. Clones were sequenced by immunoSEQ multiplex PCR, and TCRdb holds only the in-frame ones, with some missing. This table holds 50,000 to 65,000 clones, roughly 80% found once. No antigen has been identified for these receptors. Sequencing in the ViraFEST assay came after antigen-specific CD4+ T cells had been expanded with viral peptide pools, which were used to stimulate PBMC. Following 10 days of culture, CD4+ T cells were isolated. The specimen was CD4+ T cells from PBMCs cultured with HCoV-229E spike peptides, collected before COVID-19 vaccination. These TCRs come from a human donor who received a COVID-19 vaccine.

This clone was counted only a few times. The DNA for the CDR3 is TGTGCCAGCAGTCGCCTCGGGACCTACTACGTCGTGAACACTGAAGCTTTCTTT. Encoded protein: CASSRLGTYYVVNTEAFF. The chain combines TRBV6-6 with TRBJ1-1; a weak D match, TRBD1 (5 bases). Trimming cost V 5 bases and J 0 bases, with 22 bases left between them. Germline CDR1 is MNHNY and CDR2 is SVGAGI (reference sequence). CDR3 length: 18 amino acids.

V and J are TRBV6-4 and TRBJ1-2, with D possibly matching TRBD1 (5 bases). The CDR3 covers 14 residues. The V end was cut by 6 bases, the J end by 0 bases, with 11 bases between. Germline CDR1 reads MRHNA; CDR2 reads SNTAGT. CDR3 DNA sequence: TGTGCCAGCAGGGGGCCATTAACTAACTATGGCTACACCTTC. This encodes CASRGPLTNYGYTF.

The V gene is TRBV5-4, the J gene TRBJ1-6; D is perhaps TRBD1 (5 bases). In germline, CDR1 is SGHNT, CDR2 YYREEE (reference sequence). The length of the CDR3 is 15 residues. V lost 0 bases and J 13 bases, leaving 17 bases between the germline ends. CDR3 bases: TGTGCCAGCAGCTTGGAGGGAGGGGCGACCCCCCCCCTCCACTTT. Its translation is CASSLEGGATPPLHF.

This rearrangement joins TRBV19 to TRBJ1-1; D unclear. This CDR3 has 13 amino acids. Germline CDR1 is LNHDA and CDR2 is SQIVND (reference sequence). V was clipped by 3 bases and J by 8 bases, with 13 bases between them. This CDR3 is CASSMDGWTEAFF. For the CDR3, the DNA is TGTGCCAGTAGTATGGATGGCTGGACCGAAGCTTTCTTT.

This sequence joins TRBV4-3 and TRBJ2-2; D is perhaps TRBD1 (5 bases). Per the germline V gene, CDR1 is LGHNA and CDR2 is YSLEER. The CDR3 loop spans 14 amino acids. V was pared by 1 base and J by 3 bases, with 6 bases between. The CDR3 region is CASSQVGDTGELFF. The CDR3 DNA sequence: TGCGCCAGCAGCCAAGTAGGGGACACCGGGGAGCTGTTTTTT.

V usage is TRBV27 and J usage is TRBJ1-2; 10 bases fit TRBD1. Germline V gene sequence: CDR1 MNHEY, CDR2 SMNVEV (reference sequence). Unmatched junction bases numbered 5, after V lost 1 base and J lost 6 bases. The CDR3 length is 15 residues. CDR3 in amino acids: CASSLFGQGENGYTF. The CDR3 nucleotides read TGTGCCAGCAGTTTATTTGGACAGGGGGAAAATGGCTACACCTTC.

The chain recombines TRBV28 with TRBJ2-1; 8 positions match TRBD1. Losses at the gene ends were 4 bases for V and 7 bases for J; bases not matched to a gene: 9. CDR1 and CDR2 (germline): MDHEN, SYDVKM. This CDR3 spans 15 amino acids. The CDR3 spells CASSSPWTGTNEQFF. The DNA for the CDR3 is TGTGCCAGCAGTTCACCCTGGACAGGGACGAATGAGCAGTTCTTC.

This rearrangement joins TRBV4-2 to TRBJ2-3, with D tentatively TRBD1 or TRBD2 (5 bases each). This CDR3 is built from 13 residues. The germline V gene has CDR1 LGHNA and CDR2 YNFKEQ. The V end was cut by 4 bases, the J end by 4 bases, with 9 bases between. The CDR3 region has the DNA TGTGCCAGCAGCCGCCGGGACGCAGATACGCAGTATTTT. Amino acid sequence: CASSRRDADTQYF.

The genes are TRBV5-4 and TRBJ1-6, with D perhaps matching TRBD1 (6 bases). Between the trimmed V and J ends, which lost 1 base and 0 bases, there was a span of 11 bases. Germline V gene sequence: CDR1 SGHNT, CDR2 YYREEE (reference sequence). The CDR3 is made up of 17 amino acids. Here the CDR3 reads CASSLIGGRSYNSPLHF. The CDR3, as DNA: TGTGCCAGCAGCTTGATTGGGGGGCGCTCCTATAATTCACCCCTCCACTTT.

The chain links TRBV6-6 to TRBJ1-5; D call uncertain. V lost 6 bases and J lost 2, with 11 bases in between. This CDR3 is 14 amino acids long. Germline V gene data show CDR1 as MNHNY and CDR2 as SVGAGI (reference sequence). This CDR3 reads CASRPDLGNQPQHF. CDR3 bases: TGTGCCAGCAGACCTGATTTAGGCAATCAGCCCCAGCATTTT.

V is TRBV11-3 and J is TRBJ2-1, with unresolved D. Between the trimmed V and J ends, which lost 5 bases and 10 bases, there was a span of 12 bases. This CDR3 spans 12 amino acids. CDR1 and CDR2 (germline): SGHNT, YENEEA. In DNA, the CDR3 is TGTGCCAGCAGCACTGACCGAGGCGAGCAGTTCTTC. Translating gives CASSTDRGEQFF.

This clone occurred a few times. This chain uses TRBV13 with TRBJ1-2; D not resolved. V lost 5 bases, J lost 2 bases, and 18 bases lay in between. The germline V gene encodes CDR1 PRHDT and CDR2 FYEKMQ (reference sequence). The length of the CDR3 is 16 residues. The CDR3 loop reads CASSLGGKTWNYGYTF. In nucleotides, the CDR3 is TGTGCCAGCAGCCTGGGAGGGAAAACTTGGAACTATGGCTACACCTTC.

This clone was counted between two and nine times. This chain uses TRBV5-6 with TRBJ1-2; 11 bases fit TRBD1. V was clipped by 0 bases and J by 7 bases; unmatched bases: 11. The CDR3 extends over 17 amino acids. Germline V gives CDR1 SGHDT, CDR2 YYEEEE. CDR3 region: CASSLVGGSGTGGGYTF. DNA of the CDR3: TGTGCCAGCAGCTTGGTTGGCGGATCGGGGACAGGGGGTGGCTACACCTTC.

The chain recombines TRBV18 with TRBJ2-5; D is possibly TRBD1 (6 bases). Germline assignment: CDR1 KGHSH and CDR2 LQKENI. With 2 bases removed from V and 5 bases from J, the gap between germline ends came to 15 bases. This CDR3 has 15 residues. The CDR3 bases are TGTGCCAGCTCACCAGAGGTCGGACAGTCTGAGACCCAGTACTTC. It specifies CASSPEVGQSETQYF.

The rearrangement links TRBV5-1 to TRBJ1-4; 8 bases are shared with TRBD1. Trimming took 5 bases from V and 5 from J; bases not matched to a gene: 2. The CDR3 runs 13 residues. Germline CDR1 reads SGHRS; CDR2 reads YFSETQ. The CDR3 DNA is TGCGCCAGCAGAAGACAGGGGAATGAAAAACTGTTTTTT. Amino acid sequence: CASRRQGNEKLFF.

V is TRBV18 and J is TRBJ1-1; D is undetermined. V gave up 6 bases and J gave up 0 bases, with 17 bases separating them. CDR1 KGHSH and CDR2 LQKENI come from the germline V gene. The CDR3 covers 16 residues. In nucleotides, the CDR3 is TGTGCCAGCTCCCAAGGTACTGGGCAGTTGAACACTGAAGCTTTCTTT. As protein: CASSQGTGQLNTEAFF.

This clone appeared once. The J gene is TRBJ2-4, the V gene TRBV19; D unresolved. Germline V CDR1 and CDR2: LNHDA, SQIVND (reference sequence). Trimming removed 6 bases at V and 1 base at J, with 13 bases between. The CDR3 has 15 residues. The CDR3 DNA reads TGTGCCAGTAGAAGCGTGGGTCTGGCCAAAAACATTCAGTACTTC. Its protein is CASRSVGLAKNIQYF.

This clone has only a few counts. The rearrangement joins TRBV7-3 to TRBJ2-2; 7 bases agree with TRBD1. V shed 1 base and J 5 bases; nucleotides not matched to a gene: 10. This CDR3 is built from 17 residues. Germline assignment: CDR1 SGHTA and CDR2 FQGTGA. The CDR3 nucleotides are TGTGCCAGCAGCTTAAAAGGGGGCGCAAGTGGGACCGGGGAGCTGTTTTTT. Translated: CASSLKGGASGTGELFF.

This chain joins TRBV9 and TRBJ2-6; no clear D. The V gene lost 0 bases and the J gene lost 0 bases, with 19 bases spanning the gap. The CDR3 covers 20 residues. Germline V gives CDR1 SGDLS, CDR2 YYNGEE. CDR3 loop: CASSVVPGQNVGSGANVLTF. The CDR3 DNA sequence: TGTGCCAGCAGCGTAGTGCCAGGTCAAAACGTGGGCTCTGGGGCCAACGTCCTGACTTTC.

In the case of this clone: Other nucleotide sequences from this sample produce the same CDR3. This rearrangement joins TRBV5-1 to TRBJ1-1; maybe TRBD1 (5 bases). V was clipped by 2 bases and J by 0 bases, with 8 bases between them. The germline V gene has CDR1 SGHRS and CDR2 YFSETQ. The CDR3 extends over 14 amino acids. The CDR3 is CASSLDSMNTEAFF. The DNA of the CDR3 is TGCGCCAGCAGCTTAGACAGCATGAACACTGAAGCTTTCTTT. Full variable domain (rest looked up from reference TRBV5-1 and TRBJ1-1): KAGVTQTPRYLIKTRGQQVTLSCSPISGHRSVSWYQQTPGQGLQFLFEYFSETQRNKGNFPGRFSGRQFSNSRSEMNVSTLELGDSALYLCASSLDSMNTEAFFGQGTRLTVV.